This T cell receptor beta chain was documented in a study of blood T cell repertoires in COVID-19. As originally analysed: Amplification from reference gene primers served as the basis for estimated nucleated cell counts. Produced via immunoSEQ multiplex PCR; TCRdb's table is partial and in-frame only. That table gives V, J and clone size, and the DNA gave D and trimming. The sample yields roughly 270,000 clones, around 84% seen once. The V gene lost 4 bases and the J gene lost 0 bases, with 14 bases spanning the gap. Germline CDR1 is SGHRS and CDR2 is YFSETQ. This CDR3 has 15 residues. This study enrolled people aged roughly 18 to 89 from approximately 24 US geographic areas.

The V gene is TRBV5-1, the J gene TRBJ2-7; unclear D gene. This sequence was found in a woman aged 45-65 years who had recovered from COVID-19. Sequencing input: PBMCs or T cells enriched from blood (not recorded which). Here the CDR3 reads CASSLGQYSSYEQYF. The CDR3 region has the DNA TGCGCCAGCAGCCTCGGTCAATATAGCTCCTACGAGCAGTACTTC.